One and the same sample provided the 32 T cell receptor beta chains below, sequenced in a study of cytomegalovirus exposure and HLA in healthy donors. Primers included in the PCR were 60 Vbeta and 13 Jbeta primers. TCRdb's table, derived via immunoSEQ multiplex PCR, lists solely in-frame clones and lacks some. This sample yields 130,000 or so clones, of which around 78% are seen a single time; around 1.5% belongs to the top ten. The sample taken for sequencing was PBMCs. These receptors originate from a woman aged 18-29 years in good health and CMV-seronegative.

This clone came up a few times. This chain joins TRBV5-1 and TRBJ1-3; maybe TRBD1 (5 bases). This CDR3 region has 14 residues. Trimming shortened V by 5 bases and J by 6 bases, and 15 bases separated the two germline ends. In germline, CDR1 is SGHRS, CDR2 YFSETQ. This CDR3 reads CASSQLEGQNTIYF. The CDR3 nucleotides read TGCGCCAGCAGTCAACTGGAGGGGCAAAACACCATATATTTT.

The chain recombines TRBV9 with TRBJ1-1; D may be TRBD1 (5 bases). The CDR3 is 19 residues long. Looked up from germline, CDR1 is SGDLS and CDR2 is YYNGEE. Trimming left V 0 bases short and J 5 bases short, with 26 bases between. Here the CDR3 DNA reads TGTGCCAGCAGCGTAGACCCCGTAGGAAGGGGCGCTGCGGGGACTGAAGCTTTCTTT. Translation gives CASSVDPVGRGAAGTEAFF.

This sequence joins TRBV30 and TRBJ2-7, with a weak D call TRBD2 (6 bases). CDR1 is GTSNPN, CDR2 SVGIG, per germline (reference sequence). V was cut by 2 bases and J by 6 bases, with 14 bases left in between. The CDR3 covers 13 residues. In nucleotides, the CDR3 is TGTGCCTGGAGTCTACTACACGGGGGCGAGCAGTACTTC. It is translated as CAWSLLHGGEQYF.

This clone was detected only a few times. The same CDR3 is also encoded by other DNA sequences in this sample. This chain links TRBV5-6 with TRBJ1-4; 8 positions agree with TRBD1. The length of the CDR3 is 14 residues. V lost 2 bases and J lost 7; bases outside the gene matches: 4. Germline assignment: CDR1 SGHDT and CDR2 YYEEEE. The CDR3 reads CASSFGQGSEKLFF. The CDR3 DNA sequence: TGTGCCAGCAGCTTTGGACAGGGAAGTGAAAAACTGTTTTTT.

This clone was observed a few times. The CDR3 DNA reads TGCGCCAGCAGCCCGCCGCGGGAGGGCACAGATACGCAGTATTTT. This gives the protein CASSPPREGTDTQYF. The chain carries TRBV5-1 and TRBJ2-3; 8 nucleotides agree with TRBD2. V gave up 4 bases and J gave up 1 base; unmatched junction bases: 5. CDR3 length: 15 amino acids. Per the germline V gene, CDR1 is SGHRS and CDR2 is YFSETQ.

The rearrangement joins TRBV6-1 to TRBJ1-1, with TRBD1 identical over 10 bases. V lost 3 bases to trimming and J lost 4 bases; unmatched junction nucleotides: 2. CDR1 and CDR2 (germline): MNHNS, SASEGT. This CDR3 is built from 14 residues. CDR3 in DNA: TGTGCCAGCAGTGAGACAGGGGGCTTCACTGAAGCTTTCTTT. Translated, it gives CASSETGGFTEAFF.

The chain uses TRBV15 and TRBJ2-7, with 7 positions matching TRBD1. CDR1 and CDR2 from the germline V gene are LNHNV and YYDKDF (reference sequence). The length of the CDR3 is 16 residues. Losses at the gene ends were 0 bases for V and 2 bases for J; bases not matched to a gene: 7. This chain's CDR3 is CATSRDATGNPYEQYF. Here the CDR3 DNA reads TGTGCCACCAGCAGAGATGCGACAGGGAACCCCTACGAGCAGTACTTC.

This rearrangement joins TRBV5-4 to TRBJ1-4, with a tentative D call TRBD1 (5 bases). This CDR3 spans 15 amino acids. V was pared by 4 bases and J by 6 bases, with 16 bases between. CDR1 is SGHNT and CDR2 is YYREEE in the germline V gene (reference sequence). The CDR3 DNA follows: TGTGCCAGCAGCCCGGCGGGGGGGGTTGATGAAAAACTGTTTTTT. Translating gives CASSPAGGVDEKLFF.

The chain uses TRBV5-1 and TRBJ1-1, with TRBD1 as a possible D gene (6 bases). The CDR3 spans 15 residues. The germline V and J ends were trimmed by 4 bases and 5 bases, with 18 bases remaining between them. CDR1 and CDR2 from the germline V gene are SGHRS and YFSETQ. CDR3 sequence reads: CASSPLGGGQTEAFF. CDR3 sequence (DNA): TGCGCCAGCAGCCCACTGGGCGGGGGCCAGACTGAAGCTTTCTTT.

The chain links TRBV7-9 to TRBJ1-2; no firm D call. Germline V gene sequence: CDR1 SEHNR, CDR2 FQNEAQ (reference sequence). The length of the CDR3 is 16 residues. V was shortened by 1 base and J by 5 bases, with 17 bases between the two germline ends. Here the CDR3 DNA reads TGTGCCAGCAGCTTAGGGGAGACGCACCGATATTATGGCTACACCTTC. The encoded protein is CASSLGETHRYYGYTF.

This chain connects TRBV7-8 to TRBJ2-1; the match to TRBD2 covers 11 bases. With V trimmed by 4 bases and J by 2 bases, 10 bases remained unmatched. Germline-derived CDR1 and CDR2 are SGHVS and FQNEAQ. CDR3 size: 18 residues. CDR3 nucleotides: TGTGCCAGCAGCTCCCCCAGGACTAGCGGGTTTACCTACAATGAGCAGTTCTTC. Its protein is CASSSPRTSGFTYNEQFF.

This clone was seen only once. This chain uses TRBV6-5 with TRBJ1-2; TRBD1 agrees at 8 bases. The CDR3 is made up of 14 amino acids. The V segment lost 6 bases and the J segment 2 bases; nucleotides outside the gene matches: 5. The germline CDR1 and CDR2 sequences are MNHEY and SVGAGI. The CDR3 reads CASRSTGANYGYTF. CDR3 coding DNA: TGTGCCAGCAGATCGACAGGGGCGAACTATGGCTACACCTTC.

The chain carries TRBV6-4 and TRBJ1-2; 9 bases are shared with TRBD1. This CDR3 comprises 15 residues. The V gene end was trimmed by 2 bases and the J gene end by 4 bases; junction bases not matched to a gene: 5. CDR1 and CDR2 (germline): MRHNA, SNTAGT. For the CDR3, the DNA is TGTGCCAGCAGTGACCCGACAGGGGGAGTCTATGGCTACACCTTC. The encoded protein is CASSDPTGGVYGYTF.

The chain carries TRBV30 and TRBJ1-4; 8 bases map to TRBD1. This CDR3 is built from 14 residues. From germline, CDR1 is GTSNPN and CDR2 SVGIG (reference sequence). Trimming cost V 4 bases and J 8 bases; bases outside gene matches: 9. The DNA for the CDR3 is TGTGCCTGGAATCGACAGGGGACCGGAGAAAAACTGTTTTTT. Its translation: CAWNRQGTGEKLFF.

This clone appeared a few times. The chain employs TRBV5-1 and TRBJ2-3; no clear D. V was pared by 5 bases and J by 2 bases, with 6 bases between. The CDR3 has 12 residues. CDR1 and CDR2 from the germline V gene are SGHRS and YFSETQ. In nucleotides, the CDR3 is TGCGCCAGCAGAGGAGCCACAGATACGCAGTATTTT. This encodes CASRGATDTQYF.

The gene calls are TRBV29-1 and TRBJ2-7; 10 bases are a match to TRBD2. V dropped 4 bases and J dropped 5; count of bases not matched to a gene: 8. The CDR3 is made up of 14 amino acids. The germline CDR1 and CDR2 sequences are SQVTM and ANQGSEA. CDR3 protein: CSVGPRLAGHEQYF. CDR3 in DNA: TGCAGCGTTGGGCCCAGACTAGCGGGCCACGAGCAGTACTTC.

V usage is TRBV15 and J usage is TRBJ2-5; TRBD1 matches at 12 bases. Germline CDR1 is LNHNV and CDR2 is YYDKDF (reference sequence). The CDR3 extends over 15 amino acids. Germline trimming cut 3 bases from V and 6 bases from J; bases unmatched to any gene: 5. CDR3 loop: CATSSSGQGAKTQYF. CDR3 DNA sequence: TGTGCCACCAGCAGTTCGGGACAGGGGGCGAAGACCCAGTACTTC.

The rearrangement uses TRBV9 and TRBJ1-1, with D maybe TRBD1 (5 bases). V lost 4 bases, J lost 0 bases, and 7 bases lay in between. CDR1 is SGDLS and CDR2 is YYNGEE in the germline V gene. The CDR3 consists of 13 residues. CDR3 sequence: CASSRQMNTEAFF. CDR3 DNA: TGTGCCAGCAGCCGACAGATGAACACTGAAGCTTTCTTT.

The V gene is TRBV15, the J gene TRBJ1-2, with unresolved D. Germline lookup yields CDR1 LNHNV and CDR2 YYDKDF (reference sequence). V was shortened by 0 bases and J by 3 bases, with 8 bases between the two germline ends. This CDR3 spans 14 amino acids. The CDR3 region has the DNA TGTGCCACCAGCAGAGAAATGGGAGACTATGGCTACACCTTC. Translating gives CATSREMGDYGYTF.

V and J are TRBV2 and TRBJ2-3; 7 bases agree with TRBD2. The CDR3 is 13 residues long. The V gene end was trimmed by 8 bases and the J gene end by 4 bases; junction bases not matched to a gene: 6. Germline lookup yields CDR1 SNHLY and CDR2 FYNNEI. CDR3 loop: CASGGRGADTQYF. The CDR3, as DNA: TGTGCCAGCGGCGGGAGAGGAGCAGATACGCAGTATTTT.

This clone occurred a few times. The V call is TRBV5-6, the J call TRBJ2-7; TRBD1 matches at 7 bases. The germline CDR1 and CDR2 sequences are SGHDT and YYEEEE. This CDR3 contains 14 residues. The V and J ends lost 4 bases and 3 bases, in that order; junction bases with no gene match: 7. As DNA, the CDR3 is TGTGCCAGCAGCGTATCGGGACAGAGCTACGAGCAGTACTTC. The encoded protein is CASSVSGQSYEQYF.

The chain carries TRBV4-1 and TRBJ2-2, with 8 bases fitting TRBD1. The V gene end was trimmed by 6 bases and the J gene end by 0 bases; junction bases not matched to a gene: 6. This CDR3 is 16 amino acids long. Germline V CDR1 and CDR2: MGHRA, YSYEKL. CDR3 in amino acids: CASSSSGGPNTGELFF. The DNA for the CDR3 is TGCGCCAGCAGTTCATCAGGGGGCCCGAACACCGGGGAGCTGTTTTTT.

This clone has a handful of counts. The chain couples TRBV4-1 to TRBJ2-3, with TRBD2 matching over 8 bases. Germline assignment: CDR1 MGHRA and CDR2 YSYEKL. Trimming at V came to 0 bases and at J to 4 bases, leaving 6 bases not matched to a gene. This CDR3 is 16 amino acids long. The DNA for the CDR3 is TGCGCCAGCAGCCAAGATGGGGCGGGAGGAGCAGATACGCAGTATTTT. Protein product: CASSQDGAGGADTQYF.

This clone has just one count. The gene calls are TRBV5-6 and TRBJ2-7, with 9 nucleotides matching TRBD1. CDR1 is SGHDT and CDR2 is YYEEEE in the germline V gene. The length of the CDR3 is 16 residues. The V and J ends lost 4 bases and 5 bases, in that order; junction bases with no gene match: 13. CDR3 nucleotide sequence: TGTGCCAGCAGCCTGAGGTGGGACAGGGAATCCCACGAGCAGTACTTC. It specifies CASSLRWDRESHEQYF. The variable domain in full, with the rest retrieved from reference TRBV5-6 and TRBJ2-7, is DAGVTQSPTHLIKTRGQQVTLRCSPKSGHDTVSWYQQALGQGPQFIFQYYEEEERQRGNFPDRFSGHQFPNYSSELNVNALLLGDSALYLCASSLRWDRESHEQYFGPGTRLTVT.

The chain recombines TRBV5-1 with TRBJ1-1, with 7 bases lining up with TRBD1. Germline V gene lookup returns CDR1 SGHRS and CDR2 YFSETQ. With V trimmed by 7 bases and J by 5 bases, 11 bases remained unmatched. This CDR3 has 14 residues. The CDR3 here is CASGKWQGETEAFF. In nucleotides, the CDR3 is TGCGCCAGCGGGAAGTGGCAGGGGGAGACTGAAGCTTTCTTT.

This clone came up once. The chain links TRBV5-1 to TRBJ2-1; 7 bases are a match to TRBD1. This CDR3 comprises 12 residues. From germline, CDR1 is SGHRS and CDR2 YFSETQ. The V gene end was trimmed by 4 bases and the J gene end by 8 bases; junction bases not matched to a gene: 3. CDR3 region: CASSHQGDEQFF. The CDR3 DNA reads as TGCGCCAGCAGCCACCAGGGGGATGAGCAGTTCTTC.

The gene calls are TRBV30 and TRBJ2-3; D might be TRBD2 (6 bases). Trimming shortened V by 3 bases and J by 3 bases, and 16 bases separated the two germline ends. From germline, CDR1 is GTSNPN and CDR2 SVGIG (reference sequence). This CDR3 has 15 residues. The CDR3 DNA is TGTGCCTGGAGCACGGGACTTCCCGAGACAGATACGCAGTATTTT. Amino acid sequence: CAWSTGLPETDTQYF.

The sample holds a few counts of this clone. The DNA of the CDR3 is TGTGCCAGCAGTGTCAGCTCCTTTTATCATAGGGGCAGCTCTGGAAACACCATATATTTT. Translation gives CASSVSSFYHRGSSGNTIYF. The chain has TRBV6-1 and TRBJ1-3; tentative D call: TRBD1 (5 bases). The CDR3 is 20 amino acids. Per the germline V gene, CDR1 is MNHNS and CDR2 is SASEGT. Trimming pared 4 bases from V and 0 bases from J, leaving 25 bases between.

The rearrangement links TRBV28 to TRBJ1-2, with D tentatively TRBD1 (5 bases). The CDR3 covers 17 residues. With 2 bases removed from V and 7 bases from J, the gap between germline ends came to 23 bases. Looked up from germline, CDR1 is MDHEN and CDR2 is SYDVKM. CDR3: CASSLRELYGQSSGYTF. CDR3 nucleotide sequence: TGTGCCAGCAGTTTAAGAGAGTTATATGGACAAAGTTCTGGCTACACCTTC.

The chain is built from TRBV27 and TRBJ1-1; D might be TRBD1 (5 bases). CDR1 and CDR2 (germline): MNHEY, SMNVEV (reference sequence). The CDR3 loop spans 13 amino acids. Trimming took off 3 bases at V and 5 bases at J, with 10 bases between the two ends. The CDR3 loop reads CASSFVGGTEAFF. In DNA form, the CDR3 reads TGTGCCAGCAGTTTTGTGGGGGGGACTGAAGCTTTCTTT.

This clone was counted a single time. The rearrangement links TRBV5-4 to TRBJ2-5; D is perhaps TRBD1 (6 bases). The CDR3 spans 14 residues. Germline V gives CDR1 SGHNT, CDR2 YYREEE (reference sequence). Trimming removed 0 bases from V and 5 bases from J, with 11 bases in between. The CDR3 loop is CASSLGQVRETQYF. CDR3 DNA: TGTGCCAGCAGCTTGGGACAGGTGCGGGAGACCCAGTACTTC.

To note about this clone: One end of the junction does not line up with germline, which may come from a read error. The rearrangement uses TRBV5-6 and TRBJ2-7, with D possibly TRBD1 on 6 matching bases. The CDR3 is 14 amino acids. The germline CDR1 and CDR2 sequences are SGHDT and YYEEEE. The CDR3 coding sequence is TGTGCCAGCACCTTGGCAGGGACAAACTACGAGCAGTACTTC. It translates to CASTLAGTNYEQYF.